Each of the 30 T cell receptor beta chains below was sequenced from the same sample in a study of tumor-infiltrating lymphocytes in oesophageal squamous cell carcinoma. A single record per CDR3 protein comes from TCRdb applying MiXCR to the PCR reads. This table has about 20,000 distinct CDR3 sequences, roughly 40% appearing once. Sequenced: normal esophageal tissue next to the tumor. These receptor sequences come from a female donor with esophageal squamous cell carcinoma.

Only one count was recorded for this clonotype. The V gene is TRBV10-2, the J gene TRBJ2-4; D is possibly TRBD1 (6 bases). The DNA end favors TRBJ2-7, so the J call may be wrong. The CDR3 is 14 amino acids. Germline V CDR1 and CDR2: WSHSY, SAAADI. The CDR3, as DNA: TGCGCCAGCAGTGAGCCCGGACAGATGTACGAGCAGTACTTC. Its translation is CASSEPGQMYEQYF.

This clonotype appeared many times. Sequence at one end of the junction differs from germline and may be a read error. The chain carries TRBV6-6 and TRBJ1-6, with 8 bases that match TRBD1. Germline loops: CDR1 MNHNY, CDR2 SVGAGI (reference sequence). CDR3 length: 17 residues. The CDR3 protein is CASSYSTTRQGYSPLHF. The CDR3 bases are TGTGCCAGCAGTTACTCGACCACCCGACAGGGGTATTCACCCCTCCACTTC.

This clonotype was observed many times. The chain recombines TRBV12-3 or TRBV12-4 with TRBJ2-1; TRBD1 agrees at 12 bases. Trimming at V came to 7 bases and at J to 8 bases, leaving 12 bases not matched to a gene. This CDR3 is built from 16 residues. In DNA form, the CDR3 reads TGTGCCAGCACCATACGGGGGGACAGGGGGCACTATGAGCAGTTCTTC. Its translation: CASTIRGDRGHYEQFF.

This clonotype was seen more than once but under ten times. A read error may account for a junction end that differs from germline. V usage is TRBV11-2 and J usage is TRBJ2-7; 7 nucleotides match TRBD1. There are 14 residues in the CDR3. Germline V CDR1 and CDR2: SGHAT, FQNNGV. CDR3 bases: TGTGCCAGCAGCACGACAGGGCGCGATTCACCCCTCCACTTC. Residues: CASSTTGRDSPLHF.

On this clonotype: Because it lacks the conserved phenylalanine or tryptophan at the end, this CDR3 is likely a read error. The DNA is omitted, as the CDR3 cannot be located on it reliably, and the CDR3 follows TCRdb's listing. V gene TRBV5-6 combines with J gene TRBJ2-1. Both ends counted, the CDR3 spans 15 residues. Germline V gene sequence: CDR1 SGHDT, CDR2 YYEEEE. The CDR3 region is CASSLAGLNEQYFGN.

The chain employs TRBV7-2 and TRBJ2-1, with D possibly called TRBD1 or TRBD2 (5 bases each). The J call is uncertain, as TRBJ2-5 better fits the DNA end. The CDR3 covers 13 residues. The germline V gene encodes CDR1 SGHTA and CDR2 FQGNSA. Here the CDR3 DNA reads TGTGCCAGCAGCTTAGGGGGGCAAGAGACCCAGTACTTC. It translates to CASSLGGQETQYF.

The DNA for the CDR3 is TGTGCCAGCAGCGTCCCGGGACTAGCGAGTGAGCAGTACTTC. It specifies CASSVPGLASEQYF. The rearrangement uses TRBV7-2 and TRBJ2-3; 10 bases match TRBD2. The DNA end is more similar to TRBJ2-7, so the J call may be wrong. CDR1 is SGHTA, CDR2 FQGNSA, per germline. The length of the CDR3 is 14 residues.

This clonotype was detected ten times or more. This chain joins TRBV28 and TRBJ1-2; TRBD1 agrees at 7 bases. Trimming cost V 2 bases and J 7 bases; bases outside gene matches: 7. The CDR3 spans 14 residues. In germline, CDR1 is MDHEN, CDR2 SYDVKM. The CDR3 loop reads CASSLGRGIGGYTF. In DNA form, the CDR3 reads TGTGCCAGCAGTTTAGGCAGGGGGATCGGTGGCTACACCTTC.

As concerns this clonotype: Given the absence of the conserved phenylalanine or tryptophan at the CDR3 end, a read error is likely. The DNA is left out, because the CDR3 cannot be placed on it with certainty; the CDR3 is given as TCRdb lists it. V usage is TRBV6-1 and J usage is TRBJ2-3; TRBD1 is taken as the D call from the table, unchecked against the DNA. The CDR3 comprises 16 residues, both ends counted. Germline-derived CDR1 and CDR2 are MNHNS and SASEGT. This chain's CDR3 is CASSETGESYEQYFGP.

This clonotype showed up many times. The chain employs TRBV2 and TRBJ1-1, with TRBD1 matching over 9 bases. Germline values: CDR1 SNHLY, CDR2 FYNNEI. This CDR3 has 13 amino acids. V shed 6 bases, J shed 5 bases, and the junction held 4 bases outside the gene matches. The DNA for the CDR3 is TGTGCCAGCAGCGGGACAGGGATGACTGAAGCTTTCTTT. Protein: CASSGTGMTEAFF.

This clonotype occurred many times. This may arise from a read error, as a much more abundant clone is one base away. This rearrangement joins TRBV6-1 to TRBJ2-5, with D unresolved. This CDR3 is 12 amino acids long. CDR1 is MNHNS and CDR2 is SASEGT in the germline V gene. V lost 4 bases, J lost 11 bases, and 14 bases lay in between. The CDR3 protein is CASSGGYNEQYF. Written as DNA, the CDR3 is TGTGCCAGCAGTGGGGGATACAATGAGCAGTACTTC.

Sample share makes this clonotype medium-sized. V gene TRBV7-3 combines with J gene TRBJ1-1; D remains unclear. CDR1 and CDR2 (germline): SGHTA, FQGTGA. The CDR3 sequence is 13 residues long. Trimming stripped 5 bases from V and 6 bases from J, with 13 bases between. The CDR3 region has the DNA TGTGCCAGCAGCCCCCAGGCGAATTCTGAAGCTTTCTTT. This sequence encodes CASSPQANSEAFF.

The V and J genes are TRBV14 and TRBJ1-4, with D perhaps TRBD1 (6 bases). The length of the CDR3 is 16 residues. Trimming removed 2 bases at V and 8 bases at J, with 18 bases between. Germline V gene lookup returns CDR1 SGHDN and CDR2 FVKESK. CDR3 loop: CASSQRTGNVVEKLFF. The CDR3 DNA reads as TGTGCCAGCAGCCAACGAACAGGGAACGTAGTAGAAAAACTGTTTTTT.

Concerning this clonotype: The junction shows a germline mismatch at one end, possibly a read error. The rearrangement links TRBV10-2 to TRBJ1-6; a weak D match, TRBD1 (5 bases). CDR1 is WSHSY, CDR2 SAAADI, per germline. The CDR3 covers 13 residues. Written as DNA, the CDR3 is TGCGCCAGCAGTAAGGGGTCCTCCTACGAGCAGTACTTT. It encodes CASSKGSSYEQYF.

This chain uses TRBV3-1 with TRBJ1-1, with 7 bases identical to TRBD1. Germline CDR1 LGHDT, CDR2 YNNKEL (reference sequence). CDR3 size: 14 residues. The V gene end was trimmed by 3 bases and the J gene end by 5 bases; junction bases not matched to a gene: 6. The DNA of the CDR3 is TGTGCCAGCAGCCAGACGGACAGGCGTACTGAAGCTTTCTTT. Amino acid sequence: CASSQTDRRTEAFF.

This chain connects TRBV20-1 to TRBJ1-1; no clear D. V gave up 0 bases and J gave up 0 bases, with 11 bases separating them. Germline assignment: CDR1 DFQATT and CDR2 SNEGSKA (reference sequence). This CDR3 is built from 15 residues. For the CDR3, the DNA is TGCAGTGCTAGAGATCTTGCAGGATTGAACACTGAAGCTTTCTTT. Its translation is CSARDLAGLNTEAFF.

V and J are TRBV4-2 and TRBJ2-3; TRBD2 matches 7 bases. Germline assignment: CDR1 LGHNA and CDR2 YNFKEQ. J was trimmed by 5 bases and V by 0 bases; bases with no gene match: 2. The CDR3 sequence is 14 residues long. Here the CDR3 reads CASSQEPGGDTQYF. The DNA of the CDR3 is TGTGCCAGCAGCCAAGAACCGGGAGGAGATACGCAGTATTTT.

The CDR3 DNA reads as TGTGCCAGCAGCTCAGCGGAACTAGCAAATACGCAGTATTTT. Its protein product is CASSSAELANTQYF. The J gene is TRBJ2-3, the V gene TRBV7-3, with D possibly TRBD2 on 6 matching bases. This CDR3 region has 14 residues. Trimming cost V 4 bases and J 7 bases, with 15 bases left between them. Germline V lookup: CDR1 SGHTA, CDR2 FQGTGA.

This clonotype was recorded at least ten times. The rearrangement joins TRBV25-1 to TRBJ2-3; weak D call: TRBD2 (5 bases). The CDR3 loop spans 15 amino acids. Germline V gives CDR1 MGHDK, CDR2 SYGVNS. V was clipped by 3 bases and J by 4 bases, with 14 bases between them. Here the CDR3 reads CASSEPLGPSDTQYF. For the CDR3, the DNA is TGTGCCAGCAGTGAGCCACTAGGCCCCTCAGATACGCAGTATTTT.

The chain recombines TRBV6-2 or TRBV6-3 with TRBJ2-6; D remains unclear. The J call may be wrong; the DNA end is better matched by TRBJ2-1. The CDR3 consists of 12 residues. The germline V gene has CDR1 MNHEY and CDR2 SVGEGT. DNA for the CDR3: TGTGCCAGCAGTGCGTCAGTCTACGAGCAGTTCTTC. Amino acids: CASSASVYEQFF.

This clonotype was observed many times. A read error may explain this, as a much larger clone is one base away. V is TRBV11-3 and J is TRBJ2-7; possible D gene TRBD2, 5 bases. Trimming stripped 3 bases from V and 7 bases from J, with 19 bases between. Germline CDR1 reads SGHNT; CDR2 reads YENEEA. The CDR3 extends over 15 amino acids. The CDR3 spells CASSLGSPSYNEQYF. The CDR3 nucleotides read TGTGCCAGCAGCTTGGGGAGTCCCTCCTACAATGAGCAGTACTTC.

There are many counts of this clonotype. The chain combines TRBV10-3 with TRBJ2-5; the match to TRBD2 covers 8 bases. The J call is uncertain, as TRBJ2-7 better fits the DNA end. Germline V gene sequence: CDR1 ENHRY, CDR2 SYGVKD. The CDR3 runs 12 residues. CDR3 nucleotide sequence: TGTGCCACCAGCGGGGGCCTATACGAGCAGTACTTC. It translates to CATSGGLYEQYF.

V usage is TRBV7-9 and J usage is TRBJ1-3, with 9 bases fitting TRBD1. With 4 bases clipped from V and 0 bases from J, the junction kept 7 bases outside the gene matches. Germline CDR1 and CDR2: SEHNR and FQNEAQ (reference sequence). The CDR3 has 17 residues. DNA for the CDR3: TGTGCCAGCAGCTCTGACAGGGGGACCTTCTCTGGAAACACCATATATTTT. Translated, it gives CASSSDRGTFSGNTIYF.

This clonotype was observed at least ten times. This chain uses TRBV6-1 with TRBJ2-7; D gene uncertain. The CDR3 loop spans 15 amino acids. Germline CDR1 is MNHNS and CDR2 is SASEGT. V was clipped by 7 bases and J by 0 bases, with 16 bases between them. In DNA, the CDR3 is TGTGCCAGCACCTCGCGGACGGAAAGCTCCTACGAGCAGTACTTC. This encodes CASTSRTESSYEQYF.

This chain links TRBV7-8 with TRBJ2-1, with TRBD2 identical over 9 bases. Germline CDR1 reads SGHVS; CDR2 reads FQNEAQ. V trimming: 5 bases; J trimming: 3 bases; junction bases outside the gene matches: 5. The CDR3 covers 15 residues. This CDR3 reads CASSLLAGNYNEQFF. Here the CDR3 DNA reads TGTGCCAGCAGCCTTCTAGCGGGGAACTACAATGAGCAGTTCTTC.

This clonotype has at least ten counts. For the CDR3, the DNA is TGTGCCAGCAGCTTCGACCGGGACACCGAATCTTTCTTT. Its translation is CASSFDRDTESFF. J is TRBJ1-1 and V is TRBV5-8, with D possibly matching TRBD1 (6 bases). The V end was cut by 2 bases, the J end by 12 bases, with 17 bases between. Germline values: CDR1 SGHTS, CDR2 YDEGEE. This CDR3 region has 13 residues. Looking up the rest from reference TRBV5-8 and TRBJ1-1 gives the full variable domain: EAGVTQSPTHLIKTRGQQATLRCSPISGHTSVYWYQQALGLGLQFLLWYDEGEERNRGNFPPRFSGRQFPNYSSELNVNALELEDSALYLCASSFDRDTESFFGQGTRLTVV.

Ten or more counts support this clonotype. This chain joins TRBV12-3 or TRBV12-4 and TRBJ2-7, with 8 nucleotides matching TRBD2. The V gene end was trimmed by 6 bases and the J gene end by 4 bases; junction bases not matched to a gene: 5. The CDR3 is made up of 13 amino acids. CDR3 nucleotides: TGTGCCAGCAGGCCCAGCGGGAGTTACGAGCAGTACTTC. As protein: CASRPSGSYEQYF.

This clonotype is medium-sized (0.01 to 0.1%) in the sample. This chain links TRBV7-6 with TRBJ1-5, with D unresolved. This CDR3 is 13 amino acids long. Germline CDR1 is SGHVS and CDR2 is FNYEAQ. With 2 bases removed from V and 6 bases from J, the gap between germline ends came to 8 bases. CDR3 region: CASSLKHGQPQHF. The CDR3 nucleotides are TGTGCCAGCAGCTTAAAACACGGTCAGCCCCAGCATTTT.

Points on this clonotype: In this CDR3 the conserved last residue, phenylalanine or tryptophan, is missing, so a read error is likely. Because the CDR3's place on the DNA is in doubt, the DNA is left out and the CDR3 is given as listed by TCRdb. The chain is built from TRBV7-3 and TRBJ2-6; the table names TRBD2, a call not compared with the DNA. From germline, CDR1 is SGHTA and CDR2 FQGTGA. The CDR3 sequence runs 14 residues, both termini included. The chain's CDR3 is CASSWGTYEQYFGP.

This sequence joins TRBV7-2 and TRBJ2-5; D gene uncertain. The J call may be incorrect, as the DNA end agrees better with TRBJ2-7. Per the germline V gene, CDR1 is SGHTA and CDR2 is FQGNSA. The CDR3 covers 11 residues. In DNA, the CDR3 is TGTGCCAGCAGCTTATCTCTCGAGCAGTACTTC. Protein: CASSLSLEQYF.